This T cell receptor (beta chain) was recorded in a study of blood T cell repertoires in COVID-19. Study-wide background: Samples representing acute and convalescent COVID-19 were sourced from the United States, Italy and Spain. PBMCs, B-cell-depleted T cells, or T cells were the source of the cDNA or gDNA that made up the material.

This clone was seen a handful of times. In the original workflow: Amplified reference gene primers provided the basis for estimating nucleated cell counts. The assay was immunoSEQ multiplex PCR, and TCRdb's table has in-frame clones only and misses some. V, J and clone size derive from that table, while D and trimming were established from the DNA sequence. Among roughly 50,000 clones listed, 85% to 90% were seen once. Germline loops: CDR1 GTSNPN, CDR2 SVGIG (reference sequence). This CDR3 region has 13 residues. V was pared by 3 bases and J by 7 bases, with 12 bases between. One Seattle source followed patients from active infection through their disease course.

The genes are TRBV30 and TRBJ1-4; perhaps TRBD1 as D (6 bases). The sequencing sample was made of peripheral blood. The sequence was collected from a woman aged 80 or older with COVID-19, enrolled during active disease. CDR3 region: CAWRGRGAEKLFF. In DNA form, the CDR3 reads TGTGCCTGGAGGGGCAGGGGAGCTGAAAAACTGTTTTTT.